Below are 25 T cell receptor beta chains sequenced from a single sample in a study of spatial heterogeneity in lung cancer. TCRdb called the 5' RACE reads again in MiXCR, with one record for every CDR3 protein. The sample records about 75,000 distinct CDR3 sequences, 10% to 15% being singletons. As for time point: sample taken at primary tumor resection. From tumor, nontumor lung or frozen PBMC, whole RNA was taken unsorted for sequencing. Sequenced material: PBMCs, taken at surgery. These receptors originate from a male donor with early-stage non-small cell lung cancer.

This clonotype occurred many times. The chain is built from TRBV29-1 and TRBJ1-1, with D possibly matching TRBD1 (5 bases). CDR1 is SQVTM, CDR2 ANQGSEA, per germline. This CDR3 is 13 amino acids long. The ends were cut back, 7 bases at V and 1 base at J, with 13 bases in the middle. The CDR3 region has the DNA TGCAGCGCAAAGCAGGGCCAGAACACTGAAGCTTTCTTT. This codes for CSAKQGQNTEAFF.

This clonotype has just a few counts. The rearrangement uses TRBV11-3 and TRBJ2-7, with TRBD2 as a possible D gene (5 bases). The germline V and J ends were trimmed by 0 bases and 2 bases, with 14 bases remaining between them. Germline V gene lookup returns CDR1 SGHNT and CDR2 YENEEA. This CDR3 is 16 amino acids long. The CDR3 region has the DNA TGTGCCAGCAGCTTAGATGGAGGTGGGATCACCTACGAGCAGTACTTC. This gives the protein CASSLDGGGITYEQYF.

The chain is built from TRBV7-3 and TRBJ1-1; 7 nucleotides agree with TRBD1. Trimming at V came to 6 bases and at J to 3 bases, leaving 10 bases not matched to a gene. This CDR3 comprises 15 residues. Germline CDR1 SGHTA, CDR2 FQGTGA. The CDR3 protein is CASRLAGGSYTEAFF. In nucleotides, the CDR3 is TGTGCCAGCAGGTTAGCAGGGGGATCGTACACTGAAGCTTTCTTT.

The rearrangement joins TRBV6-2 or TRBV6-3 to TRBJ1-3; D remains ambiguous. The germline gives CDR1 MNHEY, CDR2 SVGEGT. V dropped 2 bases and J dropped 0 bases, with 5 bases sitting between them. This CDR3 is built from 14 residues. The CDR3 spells CASSYTASGNTIYF. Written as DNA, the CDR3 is TGTGCCAGCAGTTACACGGCCTCTGGAAACACCATATATTTT.

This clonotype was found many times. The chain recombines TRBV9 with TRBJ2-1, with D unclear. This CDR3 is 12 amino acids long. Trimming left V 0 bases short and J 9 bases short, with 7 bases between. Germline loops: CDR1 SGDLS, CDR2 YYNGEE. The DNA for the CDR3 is TGTGCCAGCAGCGTAGGGTCTGGTGAGCAGTTCTTC. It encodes CASSVGSGEQFF.

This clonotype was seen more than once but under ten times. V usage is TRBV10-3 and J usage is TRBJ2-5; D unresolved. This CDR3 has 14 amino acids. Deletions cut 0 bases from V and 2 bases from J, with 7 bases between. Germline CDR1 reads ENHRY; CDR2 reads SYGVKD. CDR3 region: CAISESPQQETQYF. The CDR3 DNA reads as TGTGCCATCAGTGAGTCGCCCCAGCAAGAGACCCAGTACTTC.

The CDR3 bases are TGTGCCAGCACCTTGGACTTAGGAGCATACGAGCAGTACTTC. Residues: CASTLDLGAYEQYF. This chain uses TRBV6-2 or TRBV6-3 with TRBJ2-7; maybe TRBD2 (5 bases). With 7 bases removed from V and 4 bases from J, the gap between germline ends came to 17 bases. This CDR3 has 14 residues. Germline CDR1 is MNHEY and CDR2 is SVGEGT.

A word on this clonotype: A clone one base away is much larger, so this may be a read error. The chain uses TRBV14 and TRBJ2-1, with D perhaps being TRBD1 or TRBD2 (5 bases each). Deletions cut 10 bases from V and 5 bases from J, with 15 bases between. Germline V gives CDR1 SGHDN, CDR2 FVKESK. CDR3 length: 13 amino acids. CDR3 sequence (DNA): TGTGCCAACAGTCCCGGGACGCACAATGAGCAGTTCTTC. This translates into CANSPGTHNEQFF. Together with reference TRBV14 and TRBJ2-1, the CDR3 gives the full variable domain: EAGVTQFPSHSVIEKGQTVTLRCDPISGHDNLYWYRRVMGKEIKFLLHFVKESKQDESGMPNNRFLAERTGGTYSTLKVQPAELEDSGVYFCANSPGTHNEQFFGPGTRLTVL.

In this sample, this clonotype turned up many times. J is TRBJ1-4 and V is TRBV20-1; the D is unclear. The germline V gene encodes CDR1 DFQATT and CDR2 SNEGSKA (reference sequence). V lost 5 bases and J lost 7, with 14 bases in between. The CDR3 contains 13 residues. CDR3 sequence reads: CSAHGDLSEKLFF. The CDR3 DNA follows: TGCAGTGCTCACGGAGATTTAAGTGAAAAACTGTTTTTT.

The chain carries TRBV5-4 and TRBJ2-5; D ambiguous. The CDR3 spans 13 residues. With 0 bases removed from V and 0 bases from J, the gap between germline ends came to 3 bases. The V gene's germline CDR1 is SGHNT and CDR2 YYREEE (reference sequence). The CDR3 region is CASSLGDQETQYF. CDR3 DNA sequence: TGTGCCAGCAGCTTGGGGGACCAAGAGACCCAGTACTTC.

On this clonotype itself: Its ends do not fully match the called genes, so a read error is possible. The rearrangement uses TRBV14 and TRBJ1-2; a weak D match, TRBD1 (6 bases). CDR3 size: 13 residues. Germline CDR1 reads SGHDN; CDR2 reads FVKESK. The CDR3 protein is CASSQDLVRGPHF. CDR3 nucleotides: TGTGCCAGCAGCCAAGATCTTGTCAGGGGACCCCACTTC.

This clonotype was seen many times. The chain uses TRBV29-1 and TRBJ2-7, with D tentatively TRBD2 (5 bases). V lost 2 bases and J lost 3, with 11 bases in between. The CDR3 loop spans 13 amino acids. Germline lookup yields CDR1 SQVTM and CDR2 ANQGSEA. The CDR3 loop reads CSVESGPRYEQYF. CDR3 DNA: TGCAGCGTTGAAAGCGGACCACGCTACGAGCAGTACTTC.

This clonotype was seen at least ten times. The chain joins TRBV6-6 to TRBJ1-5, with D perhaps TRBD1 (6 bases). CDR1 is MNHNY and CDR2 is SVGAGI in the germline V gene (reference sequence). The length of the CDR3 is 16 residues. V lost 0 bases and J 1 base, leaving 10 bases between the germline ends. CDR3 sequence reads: CASSYSVGASNQPQHF. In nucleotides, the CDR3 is TGTGCCAGCAGTTACTCAGTGGGGGCGAGCAATCAGCCCCAGCATTTT.

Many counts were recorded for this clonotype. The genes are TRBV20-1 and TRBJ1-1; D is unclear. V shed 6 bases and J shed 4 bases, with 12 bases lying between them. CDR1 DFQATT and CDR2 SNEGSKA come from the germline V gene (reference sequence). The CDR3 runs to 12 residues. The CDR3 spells CSASRAGTEAFF. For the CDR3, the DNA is TGCAGTGCCTCAAGGGCAGGCACTGAAGCTTTCTTT.

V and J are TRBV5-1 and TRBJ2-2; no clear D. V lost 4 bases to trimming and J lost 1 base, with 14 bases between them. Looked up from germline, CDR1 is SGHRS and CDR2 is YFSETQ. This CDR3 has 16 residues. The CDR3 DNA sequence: TGCGCCAGCAGCCGCGACTTAAACAGGAACACCGGGGAGCTGTTTTTT. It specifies CASSRDLNRNTGELFF.

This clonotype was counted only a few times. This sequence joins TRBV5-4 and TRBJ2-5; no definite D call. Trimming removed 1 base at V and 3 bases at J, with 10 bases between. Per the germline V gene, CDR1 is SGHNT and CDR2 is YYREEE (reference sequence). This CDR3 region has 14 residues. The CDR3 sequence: CASSLHGRKETQYF. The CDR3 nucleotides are TGTGCCAGCAGCTTGCACGGAAGGAAAGAGACCCAGTACTTC. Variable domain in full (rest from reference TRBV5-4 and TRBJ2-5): ETGVTQSPTHLIKTRGQQVTLRCSSQSGHNTVSWYQQALGQGPQFIFQYYREEENGRGNFPPRFSGLQFPNYSSELNVNALELDDSALYLCASSLHGRKETQYFGPGTRLLVL.

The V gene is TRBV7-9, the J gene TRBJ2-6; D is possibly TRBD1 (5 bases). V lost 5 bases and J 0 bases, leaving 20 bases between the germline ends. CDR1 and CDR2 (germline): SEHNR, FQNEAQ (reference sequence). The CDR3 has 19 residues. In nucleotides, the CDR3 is TGTGCCAGCAGCCGTCAACCCTTAGGACACCCCTCTGGGGCCAACGTCCTGACTTTC. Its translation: CASSRQPLGHPSGANVLTF.

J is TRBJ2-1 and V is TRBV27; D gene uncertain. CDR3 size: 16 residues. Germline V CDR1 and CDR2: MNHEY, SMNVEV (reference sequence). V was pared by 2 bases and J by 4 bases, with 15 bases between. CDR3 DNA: TGTGCCAGCAGTTTAGCTGGTGGGTCTAGGTACAATGAGCAGTTCTTC. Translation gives CASSLAGGSRYNEQFF.

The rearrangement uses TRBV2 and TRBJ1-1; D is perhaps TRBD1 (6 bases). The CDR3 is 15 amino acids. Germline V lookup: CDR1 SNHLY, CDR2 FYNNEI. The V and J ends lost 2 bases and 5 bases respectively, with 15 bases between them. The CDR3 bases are TGTGCCAGCAGTGAACGGGGGGCCGGTCCAACTGAAGCTTTCTTT. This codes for CASSERGAGPTEAFF.

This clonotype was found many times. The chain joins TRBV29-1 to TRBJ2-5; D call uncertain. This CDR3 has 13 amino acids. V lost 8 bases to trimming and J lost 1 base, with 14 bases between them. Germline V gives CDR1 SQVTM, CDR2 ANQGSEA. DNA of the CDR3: TGCAGCTCTAGGTGGCTAGTCCAAGAGACCCAGTACTTC. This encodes CSSRWLVQETQYF.

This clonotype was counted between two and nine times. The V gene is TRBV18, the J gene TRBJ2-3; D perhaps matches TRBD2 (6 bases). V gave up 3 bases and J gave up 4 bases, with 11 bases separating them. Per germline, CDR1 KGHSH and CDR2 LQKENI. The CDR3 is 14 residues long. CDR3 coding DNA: TGTGCCAGCTCACCGTCGGGAGCCCCAGATACGCAGTATTTT. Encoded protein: CASSPSGAPDTQYF.

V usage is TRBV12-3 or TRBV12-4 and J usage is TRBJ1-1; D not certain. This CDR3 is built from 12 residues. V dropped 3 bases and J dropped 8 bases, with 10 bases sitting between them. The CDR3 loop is CASSFVRAEAFF. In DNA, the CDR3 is TGTGCCAGCAGTTTTGTGAGGGCAGAAGCTTTCTTT.

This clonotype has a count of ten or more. The CDR3 protein is CAWSRTGGAYQPQHF. The DNA for the CDR3 is TGTGCCTGGAGTCGCACAGGGGGCGCATATCAGCCCCAGCATTTT. The chain couples TRBV30 to TRBJ1-5; 9 bases are a match to TRBD1. The CDR3 is 15 residues long. Germline CDR1 is GTSNPN and CDR2 is SVGIG (reference sequence). J was trimmed by 5 bases and V by 2 bases; bases with no gene match: 7.

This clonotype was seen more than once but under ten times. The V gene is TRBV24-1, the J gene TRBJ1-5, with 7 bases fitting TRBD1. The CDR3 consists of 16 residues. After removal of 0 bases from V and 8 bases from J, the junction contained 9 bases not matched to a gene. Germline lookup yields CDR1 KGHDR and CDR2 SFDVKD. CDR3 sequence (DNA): TGTGCCACCAGTGATTTGGGGACAGTCGGTCCTAAGCCCCAGCATTTT. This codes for CATSDLGTVGPKPQHF.

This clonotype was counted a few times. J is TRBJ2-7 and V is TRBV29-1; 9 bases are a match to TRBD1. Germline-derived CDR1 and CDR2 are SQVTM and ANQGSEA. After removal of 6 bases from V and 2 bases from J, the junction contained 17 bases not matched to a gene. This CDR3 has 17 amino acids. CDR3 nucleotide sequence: TGCAGCGTAAACCAGGGGACAGGGCAATCCCCAACCTACGAGCAGTACTTC. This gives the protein CSVNQGTGQSPTYEQYF.